The rows below give T cell receptor beta chains drawn from one sample of a study of T cells in Graves' hyperthyroidism and ophthalmopathy. TCRdb processed the multiplex PCR reads anew with MiXCR; each CDR3 protein has one entry. The repertoire has about 520,000 distinct CDR3 sequences, roughly a quarter of them found once; the top ten carry about 11%. The sample consisted of blood. Receptors were obtained from a woman in her twenties or thirties with Graves' ophthalmopathy. CDR3s include the opening cysteine and the closing phenylalanine or tryptophan. D genes are given only for firm matches. Clone size is shown for a subset of rows, as once, few, many or a class of expanded clone.

size	V	D	J	CDR3
-	TRBV4-1	-	TRBJ2-5	CASSQDISKEFQGTQYF
few	TRBV12-3/TRBV12-4	TRBD2	TRBJ2-7	CASTPSFLAVNEQYF
few	TRBV28	TRBD2	TRBJ2-7	CASSSPAAGLAGPYEQYF
many	TRBV20-1	-	TRBJ1-2	CSAFGQTDYGYTF
-	TRBV19	-	TRBJ2-7	CASSIIIGNYEQYF
few	TRBV6-5	TRBD1	TRBJ1-3	CASTSRAGGRGNTIYF
many	TRBV6-2/TRBV6-3	-	TRBJ2-7	CASGGAGEQYF
many	TRBV5-5	TRBD1	TRBJ2-5	CASSTGQGWGQETQYF
many	TRBV6-1	-	TRBJ2-5	CASSEGVGQETQYF
-	TRBV2	TRBD1	TRBJ2-7	CASGRRDRVLLEQYF
-	TRBV27	-	TRBJ2-5	CASSEAPRPGETQYF
many	TRBV20-1	-	TRBJ2-7	CSARESGGLSYEQYF
-	TRBV6-5	-	TRBJ2-5	CASSYSRTARRQETQYF
many	TRBV5-1	-	TRBJ1-1	CASSLAPRRSTEAFF
few	TRBV6-2/TRBV6-3	TRBD2	TRBJ2-3	CASSPTLSSGGRTDTQYF
-	TRBV12-3/TRBV12-4	-	TRBJ1-5	CASSDELAPQHF
-	TRBV6-2/TRBV6-3	-	TRBJ2-7	CASSLGVPEQYF
many	TRBV4-1	-	TRBJ2-5	CASSPANQETQYF
-	TRBV19	TRBD1	TRBJ1-5	CASSIEYRRQGFLEPQHF
many	TRBV12-3/TRBV12-4	-	TRBJ2-6	CASSLVAAGSGANVLTF
many	TRBV9	-	TRBJ2-7	CASSVGTGNSYEQYF
few	TRBV4-1	-	TRBJ2-7	CASSPLRGPGPYEQYF
-	TRBV7-8	TRBD2	TRBJ2-2	CASSLVGGTTNTGELFF
many	TRBV2	-	TRBJ2-7	CASSQGGPLYEQYF
-	TRBV6-2/TRBV6-3	-	TRBJ2-7	CASSQDRGGEQYF
many	TRBV20-1	TRBD2	TRBJ2-7	CSARHLAGSYEQYF
-	TRBV12-3/TRBV12-4	-	TRBJ1-3	CASGPQVGNTIYF
-	TRBV25-1	TRBD1	TRBJ2-7	CASSSRGPGTGGSHEQYF
many	TRBV6-1	-	TRBJ2-7	CASPMAMSRAGSYEQYF
many	TRBV5-5	-	TRBJ1-5	CASSLLQGPFNQPQHF
many	TRBV20-1	-	TRBJ1-2	CSAEWGRNIYNYGYTF
few	TRBV7-6	TRBD1	TRBJ2-7	CASSLDYLGTGIEQYF
many	TRBV4-3	-	TRBJ2-7	CASSQVAGSGYEQYF
-	TRBV29-1	TRBD1	TRBJ1-1	CSVGRDRALAFF
-	TRBV6-2/TRBV6-3	TRBD2	TRBJ2-5	CAGSYGLVETQYF
few	TRBV19	-	TRBJ1-5	CASTGFSHQPQHF
-	TRBV5-4	-	TRBJ2-2	CASSPRTDTGELFF
many	TRBV10-1	TRBD1	TRBJ1-5	CASRTDRGLVADNQPQHF
many	TRBV12-3/TRBV12-4	TRBD1	TRBJ1-2	CASGTGRLSYTF
many	TRBV20-1	TRBD1	TRBJ1-1	CSATGQTEAFF
many	TRBV20-1	-	TRBJ1-2	CSAKGEGGLNYGYTF
-	TRBV11-2	-	TRBJ1-5	CASSLDGQTQSPQHF
few	TRBV11-2	-	TRBJ2-5	CASSAEGSQETQYF
-	TRBV28	-	TRBJ1-5	CASSSWTETNQPQHF
many	TRBV6-2/TRBV6-3	TRBD1	TRBJ2-5	CASSYYRGGQETQYF
-	TRBV12-3/TRBV12-4	TRBD1	TRBJ1-2	CASSSDYVSGGAVYGYTF
many	TRBV6-5	-	TRBJ1-1	CASSYSNRLGTEAFF
-	TRBV6-5	-	TRBJ1-1	CASSSSPGPNTEAFF
-	TRBV12-3/TRBV12-4	TRBD1	TRBJ1-5	CASSLALAGGISQHF
many	TRBV20-1	TRBD1	TRBJ2-4	CSARGDRELDIQYF
many	TRBV28	-	TRBJ1-5	CASSLSLSNQPQHF
many	TRBV11-1	-	TRBJ1-2	CASSSTDPVGNNYGYTF
many	TRBV12-3/TRBV12-4	-	TRBJ1-2	CASSRTPNYGYTF
few	TRBV7-3	-	TRBJ2-2	CASSLFQDGELFF